Listed below are T cell receptor beta chains from one sample, sequenced in a study of early T cells in non-severe SARS-CoV-2 infection. From the 5' RACE reads, TCRdb called clonotypes with MiXCR, one entry per CDR3 protein. The sample yields about 29,000 distinct CDR3 sequences, approximately 4.7% seen once. Sequencing input: whole blood. These receptors were taken from an adult who was a healthcare worker with PCR-confirmed SARS-CoV-2 infection or an uninfected control (not recorded which). Both conserved end residues are part of each CDR3. Fields, in order: CDR3 DNA, CDR3 protein, CDR3 length, clone size, J gene, D gene, V gene. The D gene is left open where the match is weak. Clone size is not always given. Where it is, it says once, few, many or a class for expanded clones.

cdr3_nt: TGTGCCAGCAGTGAGGTGGCCGGGGAGCTGTTTTTT; cdr3_aa: CASSEVAGELFF; cdr3_length: 12; clone_size: many; j_call: TRBJ2-2; d_call: .; v_call: TRBV7-9
cdr3_nt: TGCAGTGCTTCAGGGACTGGAAACACCATATATTTT; cdr3_aa: CSASGTGNTIYF; cdr3_length: 12; clone_size: .; j_call: TRBJ1-3; d_call: .; v_call: TRBV20-1
cdr3_nt: TGTGCCAGCAGTTTCGCCGGGAGTTCCTCAGATACGCAGTATTTT; cdr3_aa: CASSFAGSSSDTQYF; cdr3_length: 15; clone_size: .; j_call: TRBJ2-3; d_call: .; v_call: TRBV12-3/TRBV12-4
cdr3_nt: TGTGCCAGCAGCCTGGACGGGAATTCACCCCTCCACTTT; cdr3_aa: CASSLDGNSPLHF; cdr3_length: 13; clone_size: many; j_call: TRBJ1-6; d_call: .; v_call: TRBV7-2
cdr3_nt: TGTGCCAGCAGCCCAAATACAGGGTTTGGGGCCAACGTCCTGACTTTC; cdr3_aa: CASSPNTGFGANVLTF; cdr3_length: 16; clone_size: few; j_call: TRBJ2-6; d_call: .; v_call: TRBV3-1
cdr3_nt: TGTGCCAGCTCACCGGTATTGTACGAGCAGTACTTC; cdr3_aa: CASSPVLYEQYF; cdr3_length: 12; clone_size: .; j_call: TRBJ2-7; d_call: .; v_call: TRBV18
cdr3_nt: TGTGCCAGCAGCCAAGAAAGGGGAGTACGGTCGCGGGAGCAGTACTTC; cdr3_aa: CASSQERGVRSREQYF; cdr3_length: 16; clone_size: many; j_call: TRBJ2-7; d_call: .; v_call: TRBV3-1
cdr3_nt: TGTGCTACAGGGGGGCCCAATCAGCCCCAGCATTTT; cdr3_aa: CATGGPNQPQHF; cdr3_length: 12; clone_size: .; j_call: TRBJ1-5; d_call: TRBD1; v_call: TRBV6-5
cdr3_nt: TGTGCCAGCAGCCCAGGAGATGAGACCCAGTACTTC; cdr3_aa: CASSPGDETQYF; cdr3_length: 12; clone_size: .; j_call: TRBJ2-5; d_call: .; v_call: TRBV7-6
cdr3_nt: TGTGCCAGCAGTTCGATTGGGACTACCCAGTACTTC; cdr3_aa: CASSSIGTTQYF; cdr3_length: 12; clone_size: .; j_call: TRBJ2-5; d_call: .; v_call: TRBV27
cdr3_nt: TGTGCCACCAGCAGAGGATTGGCTAGCGGGAGGGCCCTGAGCAATGAGCAGTTCTTC; cdr3_aa: CATSRGLASGRALSNEQFF; cdr3_length: 19; clone_size: many; j_call: TRBJ2-1; d_call: TRBD2; v_call: TRBV15
cdr3_nt: TGTGCCAGCAGCCCTCAGAGCTCCTACGAGCAGTACTTC; cdr3_aa: CASSPQSSYEQYF; cdr3_length: 13; clone_size: many; j_call: TRBJ2-7; d_call: .; v_call: TRBV7-2
cdr3_nt: TGTGCCAGCAGTTCGGGGCCCGGGGGCGACACCGGGGAGCTGTTTTTT; cdr3_aa: CASSSGPGGDTGELFF; cdr3_length: 16; clone_size: .; j_call: TRBJ2-2; d_call: .; v_call: TRBV25-1
cdr3_nt: TGCGCCAGCAGCTTGGCCGTCACGGTGAACACTGAAGCTTTCTTT; cdr3_aa: CASSLAVTVNTEAFF; cdr3_length: 15; clone_size: many; j_call: TRBJ1-1; d_call: .; v_call: TRBV5-1
cdr3_nt: TGTGCCAGCAGTGAACGGACTGAAGCTTTCTTT; cdr3_aa: CASSERTEAFF; cdr3_length: 11; clone_size: many; j_call: TRBJ1-1; d_call: .; v_call: TRBV2
cdr3_nt: TGTGCCAGCACTCTTAGGGGAGCTGGGGGCTACACCTTC; cdr3_aa: CASTLRGAGGYTF; cdr3_length: 13; clone_size: many; j_call: TRBJ1-2; d_call: .; v_call: TRBV12-3/TRBV12-4
cdr3_nt: TGTGCCAGCAGCTTAGGTCAGGACGAGCAGTACTTC; cdr3_aa: CASSLGQDEQYF; cdr3_length: 12; clone_size: few; j_call: TRBJ2-7; d_call: .; v_call: TRBV11-2
cdr3_nt: TGTGCCAGCAGACGAGGGGGTGGTAATGAAAAACTGTTTTTT; cdr3_aa: CASRRGGGNEKLFF; cdr3_length: 14; clone_size: few; j_call: TRBJ1-4; d_call: .; v_call: TRBV12-3/TRBV12-4
cdr3_nt: TGCAGCGTTGTGAGGACTAGCGGCTACAATGAGCAGTTCTTC; cdr3_aa: CSVVRTSGYNEQFF; cdr3_length: 14; clone_size: .; j_call: TRBJ2-1; d_call: TRBD2; v_call: TRBV29-1
cdr3_nt: TGTGCCAGCAGCCGGGACAGGGGGGCCGGGGACGAGCAGTACTTC; cdr3_aa: CASSRDRGAGDEQYF; cdr3_length: 15; clone_size: .; j_call: TRBJ2-7; d_call: TRBD1; v_call: TRBV7-7
cdr3_nt: TGTGCCAGCAGCCGCCGAACAGGCCACACCGGGGAGCTGTTTTTT; cdr3_aa: CASSRRTGHTGELFF; cdr3_length: 15; clone_size: few; j_call: TRBJ2-2; d_call: .; v_call: TRBV11-2
cdr3_nt: TGTGCCAGCAGCTTATCCTCCCGTTACGAGCAGTACTTC; cdr3_aa: CASSLSSRYEQYF; cdr3_length: 13; clone_size: many; j_call: TRBJ2-7; d_call: .; v_call: TRBV7-2
cdr3_nt: TGTGCCAGCAGGGAAACAGGGGTTGGTGGAAACACCATATATTTT; cdr3_aa: CASRETGVGGNTIYF; cdr3_length: 15; clone_size: many; j_call: TRBJ1-3; d_call: TRBD1; v_call: TRBV2
cdr3_nt: TGCGCCAGCAGCCAAGATCAGGGCTATCAGAATGAGCAGTTCTTC; cdr3_aa: CASSQDQGYQNEQFF; cdr3_length: 15; clone_size: many; j_call: TRBJ2-1; d_call: .; v_call: TRBV4-3
cdr3_nt: TGTGCCAGCAGTTCGGGACAAGACGGTAACAATTTCTTGGCCAAAAACATTCAGTACTTC; cdr3_aa: CASSSGQDGNNFLAKNIQYF; cdr3_length: 20; clone_size: many; j_call: TRBJ2-4; d_call: .; v_call: TRBV12-3/TRBV12-4
cdr3_nt: TGTGCCAGCAGCCCAGCCGGGATCATTAATTCACCCCTCCACTTT; cdr3_aa: CASSPAGIINSPLHF; cdr3_length: 15; clone_size: .; j_call: TRBJ1-6; d_call: .; v_call: TRBV12-3/TRBV12-4
cdr3_nt: TGTGCCAGCAGTGGGGACCCAATTAGGACAGGGTCGAACACTGAAGCTTTCTTT; cdr3_aa: CASSGDPIRTGSNTEAFF; cdr3_length: 18; clone_size: many; j_call: TRBJ1-1; d_call: TRBD1; v_call: TRBV2
cdr3_nt: TGTGCCAGCAGTTTATCTGGCGGCAGGGTGAGCAATCAGCCCCAGCATTTT; cdr3_aa: CASSLSGGRVSNQPQHF; cdr3_length: 17; clone_size: many; j_call: TRBJ1-5; d_call: .; v_call: TRBV12-3/TRBV12-4
cdr3_nt: TGTGCCAGCAGAAGGATAATAGCGTATGAGCAGTTCTTC; cdr3_aa: CASRRIIAYEQFF; cdr3_length: 13; clone_size: many; j_call: TRBJ2-1; d_call: .; v_call: TRBV6-5
cdr3_nt: TGTGCCAGCAGCCCAGGGGTAGCGGGGGGGCCTTCCAAAAACATTCAGTACTTC; cdr3_aa: CASSPGVAGGPSKNIQYF; cdr3_length: 18; clone_size: .; j_call: TRBJ2-4; d_call: TRBD2; v_call: TRBV6-5
cdr3_nt: TGTGCCAGCAGCTTGACTAGCGGGACCATCGAGCAGTACTTC; cdr3_aa: CASSLTSGTIEQYF; cdr3_length: 14; clone_size: many; j_call: TRBJ2-7; d_call: TRBD2; v_call: TRBV5-4